This T cell receptor (beta chain) originates from a study of cytomegalovirus exposure and HLA in healthy donors. The method was immunoSEQ multiplex PCR; TCRdb's version includes in-frame clones alone and lacks a portion of them. This sample yields 68,000 or so clones, of which 90% to 95% are seen a single time; 3.1% belongs to the top ten. For this clone: Its matching antigen is unknown.

Overall study findings and caveats: Subsequent analysis of the 100 to 150 validation repertoires found a tendency for first-cohort TCR clusters to co-occur. Most TCRs appeared rarely, but some public TCRs recurred in many donors. Researchers reported that a few CMV-associated chains were confirmed in vitro as CMV antigen-specific.

CDR3 length: 15 amino acids. V was clipped by 7 bases and J by 7 bases; unmatched bases: 11. The germline CDR1 and CDR2 sequences are MNHNY and SVGAGI (reference sequence). This sequence joins TRBV6-6 and TRBJ2-1; 9 bases are a match to TRBD2. The sequenced sample consisted of PBMCs. The receptor was isolated from a man aged 18 to 30 in good health and CMV-seronegative. CDR3 in DNA: TGTGCCAGCATGCACGCGGGAGGGCCCTTTAATGAGCAGTTCTTC. It yields the protein CASMHAGGPFNEQFF.